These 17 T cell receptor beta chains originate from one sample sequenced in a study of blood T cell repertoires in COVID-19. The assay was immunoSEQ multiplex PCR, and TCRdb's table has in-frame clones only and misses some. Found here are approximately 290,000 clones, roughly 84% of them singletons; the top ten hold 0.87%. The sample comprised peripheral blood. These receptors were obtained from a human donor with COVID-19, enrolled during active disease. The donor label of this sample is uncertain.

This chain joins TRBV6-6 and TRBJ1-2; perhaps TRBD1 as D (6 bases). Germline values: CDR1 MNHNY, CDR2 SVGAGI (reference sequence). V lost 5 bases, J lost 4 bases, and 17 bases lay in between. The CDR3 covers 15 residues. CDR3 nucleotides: TGTGCCAGCAGTCCTTCGTGGACAGATATCTATGGCTACACCTTC. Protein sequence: CASSPSWTDIYGYTF.

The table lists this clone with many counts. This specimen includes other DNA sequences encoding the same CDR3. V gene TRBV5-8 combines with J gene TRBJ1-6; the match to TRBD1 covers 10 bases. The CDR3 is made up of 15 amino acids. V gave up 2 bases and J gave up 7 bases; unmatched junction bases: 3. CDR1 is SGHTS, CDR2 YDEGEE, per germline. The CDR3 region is CASSLGQGGNSPLHF. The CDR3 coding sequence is TGTGCCAGCAGCTTAGGACAGGGGGGGAATTCACCCCTCCACTTT.

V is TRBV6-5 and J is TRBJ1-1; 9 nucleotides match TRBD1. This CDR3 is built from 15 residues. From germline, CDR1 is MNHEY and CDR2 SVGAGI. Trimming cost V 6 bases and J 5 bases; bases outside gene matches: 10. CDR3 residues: CASRITGGQLTEAFF. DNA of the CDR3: TGTGCCAGCAGAATCACAGGGGGCCAGTTAACTGAAGCTTTCTTT.

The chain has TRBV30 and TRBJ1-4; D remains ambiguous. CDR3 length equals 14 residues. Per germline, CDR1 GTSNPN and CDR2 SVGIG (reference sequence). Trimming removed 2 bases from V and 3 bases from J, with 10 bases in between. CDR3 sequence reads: CAWSRGVANEKLFF. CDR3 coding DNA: TGTGCCTGGAGTCGGGGAGTAGCTAATGAAAAACTGTTTTTT.

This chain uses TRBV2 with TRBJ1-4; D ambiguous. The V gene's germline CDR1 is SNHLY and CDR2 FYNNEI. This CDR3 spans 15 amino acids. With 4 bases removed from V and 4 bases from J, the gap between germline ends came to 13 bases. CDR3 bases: TGTGCCAGCAGTGTAGCGAGGGCTGGTAATGAAAAACTGTTTTTT. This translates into CASSVARAGNEKLFF. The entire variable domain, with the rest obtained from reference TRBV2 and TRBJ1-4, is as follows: EPEVTQTPSHQVTQMGQEVILRCVPISNHLYFYWYRQILGQKVEFLVSFYNNEISEKSEIFDDQFSVERPDGSNFTLKIRSTKLEDSAMYFCASSVARAGNEKLFFGSGTQLSVL.

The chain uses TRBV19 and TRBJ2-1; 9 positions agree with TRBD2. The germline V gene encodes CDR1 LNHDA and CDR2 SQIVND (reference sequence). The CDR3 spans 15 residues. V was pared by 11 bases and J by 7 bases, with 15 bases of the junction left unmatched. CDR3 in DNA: TGTGCCTCCTCGGGGTTAGCGGGAGCTTGGAATGAGCAGTTCTTC. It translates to CASSGLAGAWNEQFF.

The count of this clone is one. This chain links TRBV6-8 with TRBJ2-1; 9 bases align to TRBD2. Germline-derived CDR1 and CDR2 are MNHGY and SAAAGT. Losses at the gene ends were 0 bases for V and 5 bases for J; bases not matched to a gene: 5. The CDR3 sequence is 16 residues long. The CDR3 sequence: CASSYSLAGTDNEQFF. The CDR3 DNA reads TGTGCCAGCAGTTACTCGCTAGCGGGGACCGACAATGAGCAGTTCTTC.

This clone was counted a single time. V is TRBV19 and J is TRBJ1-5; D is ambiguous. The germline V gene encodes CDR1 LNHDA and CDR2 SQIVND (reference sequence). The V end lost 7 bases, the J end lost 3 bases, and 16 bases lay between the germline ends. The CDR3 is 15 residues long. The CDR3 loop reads CASISQAGLNQPQHF. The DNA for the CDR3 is TGTGCCAGTATAAGTCAGGCAGGACTCAATCAGCCCCAGCATTTT.

Here the CDR3 DNA reads TGTGCCAGCAGCTCAGCACAGGGGGCGGGCTACGAGCAGTACTTC. Its protein is CASSSAQGAGYEQYF. The chain couples TRBV7-9 to TRBJ2-7; TRBD1 agrees at 9 bases. In germline, CDR1 is SEHNR, CDR2 FQNEAQ (reference sequence). V was clipped by 4 bases and J by 3 bases; unmatched bases: 7. The CDR3 is 15 amino acids. The variable domain in full, completed from reference TRBV7-9 and TRBJ2-7, reads DTGVSQNPRHKITKRGQNVTFRCDPISEHNRLYWYRQTLGQGPEFLTYFQNEAQLEKSRLLSDRFSAERPKGSFSTLEIQRTEQGDSAMYLCASSSAQGAGYEQYFGPGTRLTVT.

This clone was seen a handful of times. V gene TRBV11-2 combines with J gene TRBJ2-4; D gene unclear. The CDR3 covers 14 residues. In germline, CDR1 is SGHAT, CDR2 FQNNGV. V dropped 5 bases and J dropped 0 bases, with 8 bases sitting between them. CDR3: CASSTRLAKNIQYF. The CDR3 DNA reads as TGTGCCAGCAGCACCAGACTAGCCAAAAACATTCAGTACTTC.

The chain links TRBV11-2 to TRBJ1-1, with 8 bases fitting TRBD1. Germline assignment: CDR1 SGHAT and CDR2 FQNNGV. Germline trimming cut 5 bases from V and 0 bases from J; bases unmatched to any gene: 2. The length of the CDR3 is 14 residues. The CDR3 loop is CASSRDRLNTEAFF. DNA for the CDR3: TGTGCCAGCAGCCGGGACAGGTTGAACACTGAAGCTTTCTTT.

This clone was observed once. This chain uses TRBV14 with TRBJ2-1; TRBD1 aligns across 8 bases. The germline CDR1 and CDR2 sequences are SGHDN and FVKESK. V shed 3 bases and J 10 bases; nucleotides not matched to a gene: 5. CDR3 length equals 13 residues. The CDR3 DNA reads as TGTGCCAGCAGCCATGCAGGGGGCTGGGAGCAGTTCTTC. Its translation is CASSHAGGWEQFF.

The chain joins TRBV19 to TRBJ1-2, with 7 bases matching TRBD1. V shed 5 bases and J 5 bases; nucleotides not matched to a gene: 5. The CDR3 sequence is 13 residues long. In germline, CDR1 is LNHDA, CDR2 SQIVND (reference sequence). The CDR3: CASSPQGDYGYTF. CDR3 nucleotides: TGTGCCAGTAGTCCCCAGGGGGATTATGGCTACACCTTC.

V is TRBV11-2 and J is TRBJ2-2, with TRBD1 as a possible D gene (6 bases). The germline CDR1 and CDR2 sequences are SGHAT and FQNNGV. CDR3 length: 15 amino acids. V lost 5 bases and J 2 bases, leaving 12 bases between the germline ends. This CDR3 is CASSKTGTNTGELFF. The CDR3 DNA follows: TGTGCCAGCAGCAAGACAGGAACAAACACCGGGGAGCTGTTTTTT.

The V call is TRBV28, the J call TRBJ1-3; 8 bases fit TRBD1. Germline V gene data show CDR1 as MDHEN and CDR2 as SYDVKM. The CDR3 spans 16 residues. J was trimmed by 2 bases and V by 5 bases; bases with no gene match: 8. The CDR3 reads CASSPQGALPGNTIYF. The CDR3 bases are TGTGCCAGCAGTCCCCAGGGGGCCCTCCCTGGAAACACCATATATTTT.

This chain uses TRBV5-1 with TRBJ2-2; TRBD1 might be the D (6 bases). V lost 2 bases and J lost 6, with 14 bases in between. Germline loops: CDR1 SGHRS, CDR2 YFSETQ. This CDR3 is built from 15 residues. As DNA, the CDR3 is TGCGCCAGCAGCTTAGGACAGCTTTCGGCCGGGGAGCTGTTTTTT. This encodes CASSLGQLSAGELFF.

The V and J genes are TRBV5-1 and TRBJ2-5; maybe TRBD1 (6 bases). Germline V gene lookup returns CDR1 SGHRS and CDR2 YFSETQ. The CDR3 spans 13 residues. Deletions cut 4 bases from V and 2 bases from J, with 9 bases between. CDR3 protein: CASSRQAQETQYF. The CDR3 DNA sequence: TGCGCCAGCAGCCGACAGGCTCAAGAGACCCAGTACTTC.